A selection of T cell receptor beta chains follows, all from one sample in a study of technical replicates of blood from several donors. Only in-frame clones appear in the TCRdb table, and some are missing; sequencing was by immunoSEQ multiplex PCR. The table records about 97,000 clones, about 94% of them present only once. Sequenced sample: T cells isolated from PBMCs. The receptors were sampled from a human donor in good health. CDR3s include the opening cysteine and the closing phenylalanine or tryptophan. The D gene is left open where the match is weak. Clone sizes are given selectively: once, few, many, or a class where the clone is expanded.

v_call	j_call	d_call	clone_size	cdr3_nt	cdr3_aa
TRBV5-1	TRBJ2-1	NA	NA	TGCGCCAGCAGCTTGGCCGACAATGAGCAGTTCTTC	CASSLADNEQFF
TRBV6-1	TRBJ2-7	NA	once	TGTGCCAGCAGTGACAACAGGGCCTGGAGGTCGAGCGAGCAGTACTTC	CASSDNRAWRSSEQYF
TRBV5-6	TRBJ2-1	NA	NA	TGTGCCAGCAGCTTGAACCCAGGAATGATATACAATGAGCAGTTCTTC	CASSLNPGMIYNEQFF
TRBV7-2	TRBJ2-5	NA	NA	TGTGCCAGCAGCCCGGCGGCAGGGTTATGGGAGACCCAGTACTTC	CASSPAAGLWETQYF
TRBV28	TRBJ1-5	NA	NA	TGTGCCAGCAGTTTACAGGGGAATCAGCCCCAGCATTTT	CASSLQGNQPQHF
TRBV9	TRBJ2-3	TRBD1	once	TGTGCCAGCAGCAAGAGCACAGGGGGACACACAGATACGCAGTATTTT	CASSKSTGGHTDTQYF
TRBV6-5	TRBJ2-5	NA	NA	TGTGCCAGCAGCCCCCAGAGTAGCTATGAGACCCAGTACTTC	CASSPQSSYETQYF
TRBV7-6	TRBJ1-1	NA	NA	TGTGCCAGCAGCTCTGGACGTTGGGGCAATATGAACACTGAAGCTTTCTTT	CASSSGRWGNMNTEAFF
TRBV4-2	TRBJ2-7	NA	NA	TGTGCCAGCAGCCAAGACAGGGACGAGCAGTACTTC	CASSQDRDEQYF
TRBV2	TRBJ2-7	TRBD1	few	TGTGCCAGCAGAGGGACAGGAAACTACGAGCAGTACTTC	CASRGTGNYEQYF
TRBV7-2	TRBJ2-7	NA	NA	TGTGCCAGCAGCTTAGCATCCGGGGTGTACGAGCAGTACTTC	CASSLASGVYEQYF
TRBV29-1	TRBJ1-2	TRBD1	NA	TGCAGCGTTAACCAACAGGGGAGTCGTGGCTACACCTTC	CSVNQQGSRGYTF
TRBV11-2	TRBJ2-2	TRBD2	NA	TGTGCCAGCAACCTGGGAGGGCTAACCGGGGAGCTGTTTTTT	CASNLGGLTGELFF
TRBV9	TRBJ1-4	NA	once	TGTGCCAGCAGCGTAGGGGGCAGCGCCGTGGGAAAACTGTTTTTT	CASSVGGSAVGKLFF
TRBV6-5	TRBJ1-1	NA	NA	TGTGCCAGCAGTTACTCCCTGTGGAACACTGAAGCTTTCTTT	CASSYSLWNTEAFF
TRBV27	TRBJ2-1	TRBD1	NA	TGTGCCAGCACCCTATTGGGACAGCCGCACAATGAGCAGTTCTTC	CASTLLGQPHNEQFF
TRBV28	TRBJ1-3	NA	NA	TGTGCCAGCAGAGTAAGAGGATCTGGAAACACCATATATTTT	CASRVRGSGNTIYF
TRBV27	TRBJ2-7	TRBD1	NA	TGTGCCAGCAGTCTGGACAGGGTTAACGAGCAGTACTTC	CASSLDRVNEQYF
TRBV5-6	TRBJ2-3	NA	NA	TGTGCCAGCAGCTTGACCAGGGATACGCAGTATTTT	CASSLTRDTQYF
TRBV5-6	TRBJ2-5	TRBD2	NA	TGTGCCAGCAGCTTGGGGGCGCGGGAGCAGTACTTC	CASSLGAREQYF
TRBV6-5	TRBJ2-7	NA	once	TGTGCCACCTCCCGGGGGAGTCTCACCTACGAGCAGTACTTC	CATSRGSLTYEQYF
TRBV18	TRBJ2-1	NA	NA	TGTGCCAGCTCACCCCTAGACAGTAATGAGCAGTTCTTC	CASSPLDSNEQFF
TRBV2	TRBJ2-7	NA	NA	TGTGCCAGCCTACCTCAGGCCAGTACCTACGAGCAGTACTTC	CASLPQASTYEQYF
TRBV5-1	TRBJ2-5	NA	NA	TGCGCCAGCAGCTTGGCACTTATCCAAGAGACCCAGTACTTC	CASSLALIQETQYF
TRBV11-3	TRBJ2-1	TRBD2	once	TGTGCCAGCAGCGCCTCCGGGGCGGGGGAGGAGCAGTTCTTC	CASSASGAGEEQFF
TRBV6-1	TRBJ2-7	TRBD2	NA	TGTGCCAGCAGTACAGCGGGAGGATCCAACGAGCAGTACTTC	CASSTAGGSNEQYF
TRBV7-7	TRBJ2-5	NA	NA	TGTGCTAGCAGCTCGGACGGGGGTCGGGCCCAGTACTTC	CASSSDGGRAQYF
TRBV9	TRBJ1-2	NA	NA	TGTGCCAGCAGCGTAGGCCTGGGAGCTAACTATGGCTACACCTTC	CASSVGLGANYGYTF
TRBV5-5	TRBJ2-7	NA	NA	TGTGCCAGCAGCTGGGGGGACTACGAGCAGTACTTC	CASSWGDYEQYF
TRBV15	TRBJ2-3	TRBD1	once	TGTGCCACCAGCAGAGGGCTGGGACAGGGGGACGAGGATACGCAGTATTTT	CATSRGLGQGDEDTQYF
TRBV19	TRBJ1-1	TRBD1	NA	TGTGCCAGTCCGCCTCCCCAGGGGGCCAGCACTGAAGCTTTCTTT	CASPPPQGASTEAFF
TRBV7-6	TRBJ1-1	NA	NA	TGTGCCAGCAGCTTAGGTGCCCAGGGCACTGAAGCTTTCTTT	CASSLGAQGTEAFF
TRBV19	TRBJ2-3	NA	NA	TGTGCCAGTAGTATAGTTGGGGGGGCGCCTGATACGCAGTATTTT	CASSIVGGAPDTQYF
TRBV5-1	TRBJ2-1	TRBD2	NA	TGCGCCAGCAGCGTGCGCTACCTAGCGGAGATTTACAATGAGCAGTTCTTC	CASSVRYLAEIYNEQFF
TRBV18	TRBJ2-1	TRBD2	NA	TGTGCCAGCTCAACATACCAGGCTAGCGGGGGACTGGGGAATGAGCAGTTCTTC	CASSTYQASGGLGNEQFF
TRBV28	TRBJ2-7	TRBD2	NA	TGTGCCAGCAGTTTAATAGTCGGAAAAGCGGGAGACACCTACGAGCAGTACTTC	CASSLIVGKAGDTYEQYF
TRBV7-2	TRBJ2-3	TRBD2	NA	TGTGCCAGCAGCCTACAGACTAGCGGGAGGGTTGGGGCCACAGATACGCAGTATTTT	CASSLQTSGRVGATDTQYF
TRBV14	TRBJ2-2	NA	NA	TGTGCCAGCAGCCAAGATCTCCGGGAGCTGTTTTTT	CASSQDLRELFF
TRBV10-2	TRBJ1-1	NA	few	TGCGCCAGCAGATTAAACAGGGCAGAAACTGAAGCTTTCTTT	CASRLNRAETEAFF
TRBV29-1	TRBJ1-4	NA	NA	TGCAGCGTTAGGGGGGGGGCAACTAATGAAAAACTGTTTTTT	CSVRGGATNEKLFF
TRBV30	TRBJ2-1	NA	NA	TGTGCCTGGAGTGTAAGGACAGTCTTAGGTGAGCAGTTCTTC	CAWSVRTVLGEQFF
TRBV7-3	TRBJ1-6	TRBD1	once	TGTGCCAGCAGCTTAGAACAGGGGAATTCACCCCTCCACTTT	CASSLEQGNSPLHF
TRBV5-6	TRBJ1-1	NA	NA	TGTGCCAGCAGCTTACGGGAGCCTGAAGCTTTCTTT	CASSLREPEAFF
TRBV19	TRBJ2-1	NA	NA	TGTGCCAGTAGTCAATCGGACACGACCTACAATGAGCAGTTCTTC	CASSQSDTTYNEQFF
TRBV11-3	TRBJ2-3	TRBD1	NA	TGTGCCAGCAGCTTAGCTTACAGGGGGCGCATTGATACGCAGTATTTT	CASSLAYRGRIDTQYF
TRBV11-2	TRBJ1-2	TRBD1	NA	TGTGCCAGCAGCCCGACAGGGGGGGGCTATGGCTACACCTTC	CASSPTGGGYGYTF
TRBV11-2	TRBJ1-4	NA	NA	TGTGCCAGCAGCTTAGTAGTCGAAAAACTGTTTTTT	CASSLVVEKLFF
TRBV28	TRBJ2-3	NA	NA	TGTGCCAGCAGTTTAGTTAGGGAGTCGGGAGATACGCAGTATTTT	CASSLVRESGDTQYF
TRBV30	TRBJ2-1	TRBD2	NA	TGTGCCTGGAGCAGAGCGGGACGCTCCTACAATGAGCAGTTCTTC	CAWSRAGRSYNEQFF
TRBV23-1	TRBJ1-1	NA	NA	TGCGCCAGCAGTCAATCCTCTCCCCATCTCAAACAGGACAAAGAAGCTTTCTTT	CASSQSSPHLKQDKEAFF
TRBV7-9	TRBJ2-7	TRBD2	NA	TGTGCCAGCAGAACAGGGGTAGCGGGGGACTCCTACGAGCAGTACTTC	CASRTGVAGDSYEQYF
TRBV15	TRBJ2-1	TRBD2	NA	TGTGCCACCAGCAGCTCGACCGGGACTAGCGGGTTCAATGAGCAGTTCTTC	CATSSSTGTSGFNEQFF
TRBV6-1	TRBJ2-1	NA	NA	TGTGCCAGCACCTTAGCGGAGGGGGGGGGCAATGAGCAGTTCTTC	CASTLAEGGGNEQFF
TRBV7-8	TRBJ2-7	TRBD2	NA	TGTGCCAGCAGCAGTAGCGGGACGGGCTACGAGCAGTACTTC	CASSSSGTGYEQYF
TRBV6-1	TRBJ2-3	NA	NA	TGTGCCAGCAGTGAAGGCGGGCTGGACGATACGCAGTATTTT	CASSEGGLDDTQYF
TRBV11-3	TRBJ2-3	TRBD2	NA	TGTGCCAGCAGCTCTAGCGGGGTGGATTGGGATACGCAGTATTTT	CASSSSGVDWDTQYF
TRBV6-1	TRBJ1-1	TRBD1	NA	TGTGCCAGCAGTGACCGACAGGGGAACACTGAAGCTTTCTTT	CASSDRQGNTEAFF
TRBV11-3	TRBJ2-7	NA	NA	TGTGCCAGCAGCCTTCTGCCTGGCTCTTCCGCCGAGCAGTACTTC	CASSLLPGSSAEQYF
TRBV2	TRBJ2-1	TRBD2	NA	TGTGCCAGCACTACCTCTAGCGGGACTAGCGGCCTCCATGAGCAGTTCTTC	CASTTSSGTSGLHEQFF
TRBV28	TRBJ2-2	TRBD2	NA	TGTGCCAGCAGTTTATTGCGGGGGGCCACCGGGGAGCTGTTTTTT	CASSLLRGATGELFF